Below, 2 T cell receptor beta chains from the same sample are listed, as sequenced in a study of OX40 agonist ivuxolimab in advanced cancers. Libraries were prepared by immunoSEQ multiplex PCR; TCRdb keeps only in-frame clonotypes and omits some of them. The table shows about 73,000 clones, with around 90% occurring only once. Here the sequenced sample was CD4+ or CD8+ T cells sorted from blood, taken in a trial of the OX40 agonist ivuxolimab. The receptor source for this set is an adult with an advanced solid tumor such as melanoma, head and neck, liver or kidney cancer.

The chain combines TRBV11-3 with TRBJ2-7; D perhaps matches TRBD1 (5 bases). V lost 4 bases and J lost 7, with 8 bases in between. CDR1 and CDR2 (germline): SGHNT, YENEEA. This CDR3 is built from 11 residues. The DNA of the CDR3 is TGTGCCAGCAGCTCAGGGTTTGAGCAGTACTTC. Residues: CASSSGFEQYF.

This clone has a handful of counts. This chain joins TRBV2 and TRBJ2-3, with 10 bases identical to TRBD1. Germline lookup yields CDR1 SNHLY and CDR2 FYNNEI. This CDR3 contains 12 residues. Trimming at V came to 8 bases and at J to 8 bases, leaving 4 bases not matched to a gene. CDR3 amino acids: CASRDRGSTQYF. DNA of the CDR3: TGTGCCAGCCGGGACAGGGGTAGTACGCAGTATTTT. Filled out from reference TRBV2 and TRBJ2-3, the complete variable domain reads EPEVTQTPSHQVTQMGQEVILRCVPISNHLYFYWYRQILGQKVEFLVSFYNNEISEKSEIFDDQFSVERPDGSNFTLKIRSTKLEDSAMYFCASRDRGSTQYFGPGTRLTVL.